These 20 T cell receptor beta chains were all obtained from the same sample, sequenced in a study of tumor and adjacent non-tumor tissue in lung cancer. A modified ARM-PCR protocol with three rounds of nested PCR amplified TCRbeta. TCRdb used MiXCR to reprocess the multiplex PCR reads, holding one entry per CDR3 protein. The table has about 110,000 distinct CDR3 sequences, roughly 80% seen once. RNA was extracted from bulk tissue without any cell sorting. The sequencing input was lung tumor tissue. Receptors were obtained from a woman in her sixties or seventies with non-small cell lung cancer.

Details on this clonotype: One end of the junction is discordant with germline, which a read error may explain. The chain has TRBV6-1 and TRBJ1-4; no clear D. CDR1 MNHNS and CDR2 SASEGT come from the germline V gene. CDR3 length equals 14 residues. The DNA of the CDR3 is TGTGCCAGCAGTGAACAAACAACTAATGAAAAACTGTATTTC. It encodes CASSEQTTNEKLYF.

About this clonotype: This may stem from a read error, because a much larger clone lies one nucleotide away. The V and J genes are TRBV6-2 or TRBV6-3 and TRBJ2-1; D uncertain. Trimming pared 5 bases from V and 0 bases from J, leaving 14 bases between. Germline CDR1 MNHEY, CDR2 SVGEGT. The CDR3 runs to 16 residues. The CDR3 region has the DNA TGTGCCAGCAGTGGGAATAGACTGAGCTCCTACAATGAGCAGTTCTTC. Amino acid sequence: CASSGNRLSSYNEQFF.

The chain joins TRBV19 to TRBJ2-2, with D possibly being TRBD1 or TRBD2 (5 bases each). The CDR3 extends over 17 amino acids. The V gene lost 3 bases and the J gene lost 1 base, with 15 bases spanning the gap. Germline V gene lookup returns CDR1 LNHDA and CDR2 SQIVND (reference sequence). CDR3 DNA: TGTGCCAGTAGTATTATAGGGACCGAGAAGAACACCGGGGAGCTGTTTTTT. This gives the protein CASSIIGTEKNTGELFF.

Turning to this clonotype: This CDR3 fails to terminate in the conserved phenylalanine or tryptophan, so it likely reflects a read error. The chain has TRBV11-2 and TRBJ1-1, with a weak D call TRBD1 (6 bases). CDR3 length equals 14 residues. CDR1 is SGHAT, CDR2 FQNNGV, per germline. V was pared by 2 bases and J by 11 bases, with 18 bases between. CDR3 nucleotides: TGTGCCAGCAGCTTAAATACAGGGAACATTGATGCTTTCATT. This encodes CASSLNTGNIDAFI.

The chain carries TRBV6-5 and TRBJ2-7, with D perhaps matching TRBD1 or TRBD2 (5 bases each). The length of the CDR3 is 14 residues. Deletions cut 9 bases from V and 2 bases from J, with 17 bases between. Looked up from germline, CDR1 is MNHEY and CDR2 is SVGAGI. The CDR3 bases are TGTGCCAGAAGCCCCAGGTGGGGGACCTACGAGCAGTACTTC. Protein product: CARSPRWGTYEQYF.

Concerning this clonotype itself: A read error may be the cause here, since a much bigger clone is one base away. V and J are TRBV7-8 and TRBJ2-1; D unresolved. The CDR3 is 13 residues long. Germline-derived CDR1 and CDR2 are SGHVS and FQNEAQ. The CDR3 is CASSLGPVREHFF. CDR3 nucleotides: TGTGCCAGCAGCTTAGGTCCAGTCCGTGAGCATTTCTTC. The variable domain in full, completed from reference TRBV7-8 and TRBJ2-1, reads GAGVSQSPRYKVAKRGQDVALRCDPISGHVSLFWYQQALGQGPEFLTYFQNEAQLDKSGLPSDRFFAERPEGSVSTLKIQRTQQEDSAVYLCASSLGPVREHFFGPGTRLTVL.

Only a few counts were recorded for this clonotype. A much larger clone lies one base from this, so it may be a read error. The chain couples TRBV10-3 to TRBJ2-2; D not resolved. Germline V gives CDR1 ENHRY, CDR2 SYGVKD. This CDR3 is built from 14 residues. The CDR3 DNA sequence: TGTGCCATCAGTGAAAACCCGAACACCTGGGAGCTGTTTTTT. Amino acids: CAISENPNTWELFF.

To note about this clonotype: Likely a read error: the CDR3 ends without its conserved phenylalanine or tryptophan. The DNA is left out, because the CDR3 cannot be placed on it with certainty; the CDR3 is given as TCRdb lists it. This CDR3 reads CASSLGTGTYERYL. This chain joins TRBV11-3 and TRBJ2-7; the DNA was not compared with TRBD1, the D call given in the table. The CDR3 totals 14 residues, both ends included. In germline, CDR1 is SGHNT, CDR2 YENEEA.

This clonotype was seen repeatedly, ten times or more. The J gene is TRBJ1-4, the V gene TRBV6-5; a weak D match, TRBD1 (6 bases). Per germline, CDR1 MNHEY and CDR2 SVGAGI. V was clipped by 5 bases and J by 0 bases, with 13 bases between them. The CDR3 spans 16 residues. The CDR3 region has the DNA TGTGCCAGCAGTAAACAGGGTATTGCAACTAATGAAAAACTGTTTTTT. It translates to CASSKQGIATNEKLFF.

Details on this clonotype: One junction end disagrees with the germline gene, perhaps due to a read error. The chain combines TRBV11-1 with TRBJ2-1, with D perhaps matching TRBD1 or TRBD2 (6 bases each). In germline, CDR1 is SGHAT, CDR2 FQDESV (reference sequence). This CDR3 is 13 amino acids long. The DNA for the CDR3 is TGTGTCAACAGCCGCGTAGGGGGGAGCGAGCAGTTATTC. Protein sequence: CVNSRVGGSEQLF.

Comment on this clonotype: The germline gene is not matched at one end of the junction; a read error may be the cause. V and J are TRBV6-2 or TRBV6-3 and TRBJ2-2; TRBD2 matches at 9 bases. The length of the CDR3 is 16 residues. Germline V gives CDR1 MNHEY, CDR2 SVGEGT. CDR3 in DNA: TGTGTCAGCACCGCTCCTCACCTAGCGGGGACCGGGGAGCTGTTTTTT. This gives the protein CVSTAPHLAGTGELFF.

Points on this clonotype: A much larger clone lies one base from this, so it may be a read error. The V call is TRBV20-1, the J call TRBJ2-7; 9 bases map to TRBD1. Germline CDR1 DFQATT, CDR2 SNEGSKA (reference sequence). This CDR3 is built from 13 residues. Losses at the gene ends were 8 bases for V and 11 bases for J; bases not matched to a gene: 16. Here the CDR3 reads CSTKSGQGQVEYF. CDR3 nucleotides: TGCAGTACTAAATCGGGACAGGGCCAAGTAGAGTACTTC.

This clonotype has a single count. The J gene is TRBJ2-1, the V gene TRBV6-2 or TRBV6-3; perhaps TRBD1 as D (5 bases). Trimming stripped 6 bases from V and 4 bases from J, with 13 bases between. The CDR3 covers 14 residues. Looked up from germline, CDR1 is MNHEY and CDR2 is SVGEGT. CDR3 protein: CASSQGTWYNEQFF. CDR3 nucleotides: TGTGCCAGCAGCCAGGGAACATGGTACAATGAGCAGTTCTTC.

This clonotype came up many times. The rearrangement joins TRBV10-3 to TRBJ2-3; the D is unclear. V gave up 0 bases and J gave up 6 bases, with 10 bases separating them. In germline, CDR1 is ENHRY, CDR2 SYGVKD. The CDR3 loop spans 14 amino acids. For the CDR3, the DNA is TGTGCCATCAGTGAGTCAGCTGGAATCGATACGCAGTATTTT. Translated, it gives CAISESAGIDTQYF.

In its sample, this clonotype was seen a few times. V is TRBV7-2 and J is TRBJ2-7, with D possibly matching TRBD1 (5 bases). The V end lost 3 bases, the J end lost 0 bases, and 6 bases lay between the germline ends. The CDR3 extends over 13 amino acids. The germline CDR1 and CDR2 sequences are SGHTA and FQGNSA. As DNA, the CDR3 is TGTGCCAGCAGCTTTGACAGCTCCTACGAGCAGTACTTC. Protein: CASSFDSSYEQYF. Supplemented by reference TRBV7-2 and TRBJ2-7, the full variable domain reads GAGVSQSPSNKVTEKGKDVELRCDPISGHTALYWYRQSLGQGLEFLIYFQGNSAPDKSGLPSDRFSAERTGGSVSTLTIQRTQQEDSAVYLCASSFDSSYEQYFGPGTRLTVT.

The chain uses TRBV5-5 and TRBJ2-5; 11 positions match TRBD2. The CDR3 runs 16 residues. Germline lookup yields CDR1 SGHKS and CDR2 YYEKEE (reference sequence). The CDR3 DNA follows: TGTACCGGCAGCTTGGAGGTAGCGGGGGGGCGAGAGACCCAGTACTTC. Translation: CTGSLEVAGGRETQYF.

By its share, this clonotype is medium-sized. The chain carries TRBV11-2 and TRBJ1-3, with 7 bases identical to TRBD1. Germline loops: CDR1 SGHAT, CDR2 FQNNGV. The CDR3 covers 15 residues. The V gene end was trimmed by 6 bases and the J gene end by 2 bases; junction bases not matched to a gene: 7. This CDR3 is CASRLTGNPGNTIYF. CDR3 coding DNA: TGTGCCAGCAGACTGACAGGGAATCCTGGAAACACCATATATTTT.

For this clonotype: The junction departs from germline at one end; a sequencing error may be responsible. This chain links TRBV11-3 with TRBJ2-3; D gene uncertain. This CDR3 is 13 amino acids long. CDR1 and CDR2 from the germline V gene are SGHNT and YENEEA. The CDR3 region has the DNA TGTGCCAGTAGAAAGAGCCAAGGTTATACGCGGTATTTT. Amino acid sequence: CASRKSQGYTRYF.

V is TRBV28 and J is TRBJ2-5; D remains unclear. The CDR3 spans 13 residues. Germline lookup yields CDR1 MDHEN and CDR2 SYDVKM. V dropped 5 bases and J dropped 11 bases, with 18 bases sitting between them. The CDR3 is CASSPTTPPIQYF. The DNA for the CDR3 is TGTGCCAGCAGTCCCACGACGCCGCCTATTCAGTACTTC.

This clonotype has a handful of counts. The CDR3 loop reads CASNWDRGGHEQYF. The DNA for the CDR3 is TGTGCCAGCAATTGGGACCGTGGAGGACACGAGCAGTACTTC. The rearrangement joins TRBV11-2 to TRBJ2-7; the D gene could be TRBD1 or TRBD2 (5 bases each). The V gene's germline CDR1 is SGHAT and CDR2 FQNNGV. CDR3 length: 14 residues. Trimming shortened V by 7 bases and J by 5 bases, and 18 bases separated the two germline ends.